The 17 T cell receptor beta chains reported below all come from one sample, sequenced in a study of human T cells and chemical hapten exposure. Documented time point: patch test 3, about 24 weeks after DPC sensitization. Treatment defined: therapeutic diphenylcyclopropenone sensitization with weekly scalp DPC. TCRdb independently ran MiXCR on the RACE reads; one entry per CDR3 protein. The sample shows about 200,000 distinct CDR3 sequences, around 25% of them seen only once. Source: whole blood, taken in connection with sensitization to the hapten diphenylcyclopropenone (DPC). The receptors shown here come from a woman aged 35 to 49 with alopecia areata. Some clones in this sample may be carry-over from other donors' samples.

This clonotype came up once. The gene calls are TRBV7-2 and TRBJ2-2, with D unclear. CDR3 length equals 13 residues. Germline V gene lookup returns CDR1 SGHTA and CDR2 FQGNSA. Trimming shortened V by 7 bases and J by 1 base, and 7 bases separated the two germline ends. Written as DNA, the CDR3 is TGTGCCAGCAACGTCGGGAACACCGGGGAGCTGTTTTTT. The encoded protein is CASNVGNTGELFF. The full variable domain, its missing parts supplied by reference TRBV7-2 and TRBJ2-2, is GAGVSQSPSNKVTEKGKDVELRCDPISGHTALYWYRQSLGQGLEFLIYFQGNSAPDKSGLPSDRFSAERTGGSVSTLTIQRTQQEDSAVYLCASNVGNTGELFFGEGSRLTVL.

This sequence joins TRBV29-1 and TRBJ2-7; D unclear. Trimming stripped 4 bases from V and 1 base from J, with 8 bases between. The CDR3 is 12 residues long. The germline gives CDR1 SQVTM, CDR2 ANQGSEA. The CDR3 nucleotides are TGCAGCGTTGTCCTTGCATCCTACGAGCAGTACTTC. This sequence encodes CSVVLASYEQYF.

This clonotype occurred many times. The V and J genes are TRBV29-1 and TRBJ1-1; 7 bases agree with TRBD1. V gave up 2 bases and J gave up 5 bases; unmatched junction bases: 14. The germline V gene has CDR1 SQVTM and CDR2 ANQGSEA. The length of the CDR3 is 16 residues. The DNA of the CDR3 is TGCAGCGTTGAAAGTTCGGGGCGGCAGGGGGAGACTGAAGCTTTCTTT. Protein sequence: CSVESSGRQGETEAFF.

The chain links TRBV20-1 to TRBJ2-3; 8 bases agree with TRBD2. The V gene's germline CDR1 is DFQATT and CDR2 SNEGSKA (reference sequence). CDR3 length: 18 amino acids. V shed 0 bases, J shed 1 base, and the junction held 12 bases outside the gene matches. DNA for the CDR3: TGCAGTGCTAGAGATCTTGTCGGGAGGGCCTACGGCACAGATACGCAGTATTTT. Protein product: CSARDLVGRAYGTDTQYF.

This clonotype has only a few counts. V usage is TRBV6-5 and J usage is TRBJ2-7; 7 positions match TRBD2. Looked up from germline, CDR1 is MNHEY and CDR2 is SVGAGI. The J segment lost 2 bases and the V segment lost 0 bases, leaving 4 bases of the junction unmatched. CDR3 size: 15 residues. CDR3 region: CASSYSGRAPYEQYF. The CDR3 region has the DNA TGTGCCAGCAGTTACTCTGGGAGGGCCCCCTACGAGCAGTACTTC.

This clonotype appeared a few times. This chain joins TRBV6-5 and TRBJ1-6; D not certain. In germline, CDR1 is MNHEY, CDR2 SVGAGI. The germline V and J ends were trimmed by 10 bases and 0 bases, with 16 bases remaining between them. This CDR3 has 16 amino acids. The CDR3 nucleotides read TGTGCCACGCAACCGGACGGGAGCTCCTATAATTCACCCCTCCACTTT. Encoded protein: CATQPDGSSYNSPLHF.

The chain recombines TRBV4-1 with TRBJ2-1, with 11 positions matching TRBD2. Germline CDR1 is MGHRA and CDR2 is YSYEKL. The CDR3 extends over 15 amino acids. With V trimmed by 4 bases and J by 4 bases, 3 bases remained unmatched. This chain's CDR3 is CASSRTSGLYNEQFF. For the CDR3, the DNA is TGCGCCAGCAGCCGGACTAGCGGGTTATACAATGAGCAGTTCTTC.

This clonotype was counted a single time. The chain combines TRBV29-1 with TRBJ1-1, with no clear D. Trimming took 1 base from V and 4 from J, leaving 4 bases between them. This CDR3 spans 11 amino acids. Germline loops: CDR1 SQVTM, CDR2 ANQGSEA. In DNA, the CDR3 is TGCAGCGTTGAAGGGATCACTGAAGCTTTCTTT. Translation: CSVEGITEAFF. The full variable domain, its missing parts supplied by reference TRBV29-1 and TRBJ1-1, is SAVISQKPSRDICQRGTSLTIQCQVDSQVTMMFWYRQQPGQSLTLIATANQGSEATYESGFVIDKFPISRPNLTFSTLTVSNMSPEDSSIYLCSVEGITEAFFGQGTRLTVV.

This clonotype was seen more than once but under ten times. Its ends do not fully match the called genes, so a read error is possible. The CDR3 bases are TGTGCCAGCAGCCTCGGACTAGCGGGAGGGCAAGAGACCCAGTACTTC. Protein sequence: CASSLGLAGGQETQYF. The J gene is TRBJ2-5, the V gene TRBV5-1, with 15 bases lining up with TRBD2. This CDR3 has 16 amino acids. Germline loops: CDR1 SGHRS, CDR2 YFSETQ.

This clonotype was detected a few times. V is TRBV7-8 and J is TRBJ1-1; D may be TRBD1 (6 bases). V lost 3 bases, J lost 3 bases, and 17 bases lay in between. Germline CDR1 reads SGHVS; CDR2 reads FQNEAQ. This CDR3 region has 16 residues. CDR3: CASSFGQGSIHTEAFF. The CDR3 DNA reads TGTGCCAGCAGCTTCGGGCAGGGGAGTATTCACACTGAAGCTTTCTTT.

As to this clonotype: This CDR3 fails to terminate in the conserved phenylalanine or tryptophan, so it likely reflects a read error. It is unclear where the CDR3 begins or ends on the DNA, so no DNA is shown, and the CDR3 is as TCRdb lists it. The J gene is TRBJ2-3, the V gene TRBV4-2; TRBD1, the table's D call, lacks a check against the DNA. Looked up from germline, CDR1 is LGHNA and CDR2 is YNFKEQ. Counting both end residues, the CDR3 totals 11 amino acids. The CDR3 is CASSQEQGADG.

The rearrangement links TRBV18 to TRBJ2-5, with 7 bases that match TRBD2. J gave up 5 bases and V 6 bases, and 9 bases lay outside the gene matches. Germline V gives CDR1 KGHSH, CDR2 LQKENI. The CDR3 extends over 14 amino acids. CDR3 loop: CASSPSGVPETQYF. The CDR3 coding sequence is TGTGCCAGCTCCCCGAGCGGGGTTCCGGAGACCCAGTACTTC.

The rearrangement uses TRBV6-2 or TRBV6-3 and TRBJ2-5, with TRBD1 matching over 8 bases. The CDR3 spans 14 residues. V dropped 2 bases and J dropped 9; count of bases not matched to a gene: 8. Looked up from germline, CDR1 is MNHEY and CDR2 is SVGEGT. For the CDR3, the DNA is TGTGCCAGCAGTTACGGGACAGGAGGGGAGGCCCAGTACTTC. Its translation: CASSYGTGGEAQYF.

This chain joins TRBV29-1 and TRBJ2-2; weak D call: TRBD1 (5 bases). This CDR3 region has 15 residues. Germline V gives CDR1 SQVTM, CDR2 ANQGSEA. Trimming took off 7 bases at V and 3 bases at J, with 18 bases between the two ends. The CDR3 bases are TGCAGCGGAAAGGGGCAGAATGGGTACACCGGGGAGCTGTTTTTT. Amino acids: CSGKGQNGYTGELFF.

There are a few counts of this clonotype. The chain carries TRBV7-6 and TRBJ1-1; D is unclear. Per the germline V gene, CDR1 is SGHVS and CDR2 is FNYEAQ. The CDR3 is 13 residues long. Between the trimmed V and J ends, which lost 1 base and 1 base, there was a span of 4 bases. The CDR3 nucleotides read TGTGCCAGCAGCTTAGGAACGAACACTGAAGCTTTCTTT. Amino acid sequence: CASSLGTNTEAFF.

This clonotype came up a few times. This chain joins TRBV10-3 and TRBJ1-3, with 7 bases identical to TRBD1. Germline V gene data show CDR1 as ENHRY and CDR2 as SYGVKD. This CDR3 contains 15 residues. V dropped 3 bases and J dropped 0; count of bases not matched to a gene: 2. In DNA, the CDR3 is TGTGCCATCAGTGACGGGACAGCCTCTGGAAACACCATATATTTT. This codes for CAISDGTASGNTIYF.

This clonotype has more than one count but fewer than ten. This chain joins TRBV10-3 and TRBJ2-1; 7 nucleotides match TRBD2. Trimming at V came to 0 bases and at J to 2 bases, leaving 16 bases not matched to a gene. The CDR3 has 20 amino acids. Germline lookup yields CDR1 ENHRY and CDR2 SYGVKD. The chain's CDR3 is CAISESTRSVGTNTYNEQFF. The CDR3 DNA reads TGTGCCATCAGTGAGTCGACGCGGTCCGTCGGGACTAATACCTACAATGAGCAGTTCTTC.